This T cell receptor (beta chain) came from a study of T cells in Graves' hyperthyroidism and ophthalmopathy. For the study at large: Initial diagnosis, before any treatment, was when peripheral blood was collected. Points from the study as a whole: Among thyroid clonotypes expanded above 0.001, most also appeared in blood.

The CDR3 totals 12 residues. Germline V gene lookup returns CDR1 LGHDT and CDR2 YNNKEL (reference sequence). The V and J ends lost 8 bases and 2 bases respectively, with 7 bases between them. RNA transcripts provided the source from which TCR beta CDR3 regions were amplified. During a first-round RT-PCR of the TCR CDR3, the HTBI primer set was used. TCRdb reprocessed the multiplex PCR reads via MiXCR and lists one record per CDR3 protein. This sample has over 250,000 distinct CDR3 sequences, with 25% found just once. Lactation, pregnancy, other autoimmune disease or uncontrolled infection led to exclusion of patients. Before ophthalmopathy appeared, progressors gave blood at initial hyperthyroidism diagnosis. This clonotype was counted at least ten times. Its antigen remains unknown.

The rearrangement links TRBV3-1 to TRBJ1-5; D gene unclear. The sample comprised blood. The clonotype originates from a man in his forties with Graves' hyperthyroidism that later progressed to Graves' ophthalmopathy. CDR3: CASGFGNQPQHF. CDR3 nucleotide sequence: TGTGCCAGCGGGTTTGGCAATCAGCCCCAGCATTTT.